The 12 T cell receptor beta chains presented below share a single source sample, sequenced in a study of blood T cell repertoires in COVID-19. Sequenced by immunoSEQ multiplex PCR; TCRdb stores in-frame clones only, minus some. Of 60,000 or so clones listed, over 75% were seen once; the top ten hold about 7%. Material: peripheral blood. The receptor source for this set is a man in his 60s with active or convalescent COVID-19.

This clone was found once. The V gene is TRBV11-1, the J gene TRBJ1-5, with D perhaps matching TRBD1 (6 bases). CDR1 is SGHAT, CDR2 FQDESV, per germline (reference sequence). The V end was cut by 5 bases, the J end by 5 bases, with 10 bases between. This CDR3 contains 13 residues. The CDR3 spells CASSPGGHQPQHF. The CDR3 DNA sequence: TGTGCCAGCAGCCCGGGGGGGCATCAGCCCCAGCATTTT. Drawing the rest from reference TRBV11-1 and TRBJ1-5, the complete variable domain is EAEVAQSPRYKITEKSQAVAFWCDPISGHATLYWYRQILGQGPELLVQFQDESVVDDSQLPKDRFSAERLKGVDSTLKIQPAELGDSAMYLCASSPGGHQPQHFGDGTRLSIL.

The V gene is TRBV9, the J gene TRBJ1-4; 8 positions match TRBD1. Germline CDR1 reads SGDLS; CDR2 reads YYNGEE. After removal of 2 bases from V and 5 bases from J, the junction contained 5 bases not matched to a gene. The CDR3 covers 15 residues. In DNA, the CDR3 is TGTGCCAGCAGCGTTTTGACAGGGGAGAATGAAAAACTGTTTTTT. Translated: CASSVLTGENEKLFF.

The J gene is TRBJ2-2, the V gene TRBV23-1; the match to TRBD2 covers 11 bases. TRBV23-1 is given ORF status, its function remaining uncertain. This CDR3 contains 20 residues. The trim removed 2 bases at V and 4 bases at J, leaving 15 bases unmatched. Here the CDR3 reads CASSQVAGGPPPSSTGELFF. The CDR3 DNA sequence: TGCGCCAGCAGTCAAGTAGCGGGAGGGCCCCCCCCATCTAGCACCGGGGAGCTGTTTTTT.

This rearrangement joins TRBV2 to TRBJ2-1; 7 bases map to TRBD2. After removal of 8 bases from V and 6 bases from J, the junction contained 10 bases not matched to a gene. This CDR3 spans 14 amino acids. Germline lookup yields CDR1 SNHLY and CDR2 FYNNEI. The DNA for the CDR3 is TGTGCCAGCGGGGGAGGGGTGCTAGGCAATGAGCAGTTCTTC. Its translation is CASGGGVLGNEQFF.

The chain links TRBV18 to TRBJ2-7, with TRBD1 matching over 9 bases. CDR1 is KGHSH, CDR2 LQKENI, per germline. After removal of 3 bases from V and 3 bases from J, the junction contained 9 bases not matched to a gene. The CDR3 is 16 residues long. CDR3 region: CASSPVVGQGNYEQYF. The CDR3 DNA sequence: TGTGCCAGCTCACCCGTAGTCGGACAGGGGAACTACGAGCAGTACTTC.

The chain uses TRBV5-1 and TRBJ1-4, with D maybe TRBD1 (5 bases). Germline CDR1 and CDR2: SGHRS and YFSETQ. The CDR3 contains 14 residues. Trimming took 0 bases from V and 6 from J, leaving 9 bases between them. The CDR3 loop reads CASSLARADEKLFF. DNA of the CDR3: TGCGCCAGCAGCTTGGCCAGGGCGGATGAAAAACTGTTTTTT. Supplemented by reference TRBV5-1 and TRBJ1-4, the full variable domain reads KAGVTQTPRYLIKTRGQQVTLSCSPISGHRSVSWYQQTPGQGLQFLFEYFSETQRNKGNFPGRFSGRQFSNSRSEMNVSTLELGDSALYLCASSLARADEKLFFGSGTQLSVL.

CDR3 amino acids: CASTGWSGIGYGEAFF. The CDR3 region has the DNA TGTGCCAGCACTGGGTGGTCGGGGATTGGGTACGGTGAAGCTTTCTTT. V and J are TRBV28 and TRBJ1-1, with D hard to call. Between the trimmed V and J ends, which lost 7 bases and 7 bases, there was a span of 25 bases. The CDR3 runs 16 residues. Germline V gives CDR1 MDHEN, CDR2 SYDVKM.

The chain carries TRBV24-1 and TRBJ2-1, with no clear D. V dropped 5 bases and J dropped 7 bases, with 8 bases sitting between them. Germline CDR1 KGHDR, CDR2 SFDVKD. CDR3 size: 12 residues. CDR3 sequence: CATSVGGNEQFF. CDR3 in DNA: TGTGCCACCAGTGTCGGCGGTAATGAGCAGTTCTTC.

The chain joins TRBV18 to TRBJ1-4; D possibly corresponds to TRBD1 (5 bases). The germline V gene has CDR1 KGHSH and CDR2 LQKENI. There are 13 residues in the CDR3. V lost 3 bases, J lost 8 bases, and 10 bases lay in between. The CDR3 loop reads CASSPVAGEKLFF. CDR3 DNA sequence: TGTGCCAGCTCACCGGTCGCAGGGGAAAAACTGTTTTTT. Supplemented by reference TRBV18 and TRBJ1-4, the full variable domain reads NAGVMQNPRHLVRRRGQEARLRCSPMKGHSHVYWYRQLPEEGLKFMVYLQKENIIDESGMPKERFSAEFPKEGPSILRIQQVVRGDSAAYFCASSPVAGEKLFFGSGTQLSVL.

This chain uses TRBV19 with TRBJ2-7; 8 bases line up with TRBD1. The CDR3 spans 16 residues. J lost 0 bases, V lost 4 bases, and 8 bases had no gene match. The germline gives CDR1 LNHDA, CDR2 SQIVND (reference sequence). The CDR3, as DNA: TGTGCCAGTAGTACACAATCCGGGACAGGCTCCTACGAGCAGTACTTC. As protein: CASSTQSGTGSYEQYF.

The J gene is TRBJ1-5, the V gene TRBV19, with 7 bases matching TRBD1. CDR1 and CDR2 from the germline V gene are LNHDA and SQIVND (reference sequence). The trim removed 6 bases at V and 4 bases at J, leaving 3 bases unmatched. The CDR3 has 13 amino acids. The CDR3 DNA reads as TGTGCCAGTAGAAGGGACAGAAATCAGCCCCAGCATTTT. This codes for CASRRDRNQPQHF.

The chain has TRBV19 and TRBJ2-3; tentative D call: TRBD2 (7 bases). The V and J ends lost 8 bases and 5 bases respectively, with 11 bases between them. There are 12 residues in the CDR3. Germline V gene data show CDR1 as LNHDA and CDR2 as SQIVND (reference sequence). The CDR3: CASRGGGDTQYF. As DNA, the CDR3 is TGTGCCAGTCGCGGGGGCGGAGATACGCAGTATTTT.